This is a list of T cell receptor beta chains from one sample in a study of shared clonotypes between healthy human individuals. Some clones are missing from TCRdb's copy, which holds only in-frame ones; the method was immunoSEQ multiplex PCR. This sample has about 1 million clones; roughly 80% occur once, and the top ten carry 1.4%. Sequencing used memory CD4+ T cells sorted from blood. The receptors here all came from a man younger than 35 in good health. The CDR3 runs from the conserved cysteine through the conserved F or W. Each record gives: clone size, D gene, V gene, CDR3 length, J gene, CDR3 protein, CDR3 DNA. D genes are given only for firm matches. Size is stated for part of the rows, as once, few or many counts, or as a class when the clone is expanded.

size: -; D: TRBD2; V: TRBV15; length: 17; J: TRBJ2-7; CDR3: CATSRFAYGAGGREQYF; DNA: TGTGCCACCAGCAGATTCGCCTATGGGGCGGGGGGGCGCGAGCAGTACTTC
size: -; D: -; V: TRBV5-1; length: 13; J: TRBJ2-5; CDR3: CASSFPEQETQYF; DNA: TGCGCCAGCAGCTTTCCGGAGCAAGAGACCCAGTACTTC
size: few; D: -; V: TRBV5-1; length: 16; J: TRBJ1-1; CDR3: CASSSPPGRLNTEAFF; DNA: TGCGCCAGCAGCTCACCACCGGGACGGCTGAACACTGAAGCTTTCTTT
size: -; D: -; V: TRBV5-1; length: 16; J: TRBJ2-5; CDR3: CASSLTSGGPKETQYF; DNA: TGCGCCAGCAGCTTGACATCAGGAGGACCCAAAGAGACCCAGTACTTC
size: once; D: -; V: TRBV6-5; length: 13; J: TRBJ1-1; CDR3: CASRFTENTEAFF; DNA: TGTGCCAGCAGGTTTACAGAGAACACTGAAGCTTTCTTT
size: -; D: -; V: TRBV19; length: 14; J: TRBJ2-5; CDR3: CASSVGRGRETQYF; DNA: TGTGCCAGTAGCGTTGGGCGGGGAAGAGAGACCCAGTACTTC
size: -; D: -; V: TRBV6-7; length: 13; J: TRBJ2-7; CDR3: CASSYSGLYEQYF; DNA: TGTGCCAGCAGTTACTCTGGGCTGTACGAGCAGTACTTC
size: -; D: -; V: TRBV19; length: 15; J: TRBJ2-5; CDR3: CASSTGTTTQETQYF; DNA: TGTGCCAGTAGTACTGGGACGACCACCCAAGAGACCCAGTACTTC
size: few; D: TRBD2; V: TRBV19; length: 15; J: TRBJ2-2; CDR3: CASTLAGGDTGELFF; DNA: TGTGCCAGTACCCTAGCGGGAGGGGACACCGGGGAGCTGTTTTTT
size: once; D: -; V: TRBV4-2; length: 14; J: TRBJ1-2; CDR3: CASSQDRGNYGYTF; DNA: TGTGCCAGCAGCCAAGACAGGGGTAACTATGGCTACACCTTC
size: -; D: TRBD2; V: TRBV4-2; length: 16; J: TRBJ2-7; CDR3: CASSQDPAGGSYEQYF; DNA: TGTGCCAGCAGCCAAGACCCAGCGGGGGGCTCCTACGAGCAGTACTTC
size: -; D: TRBD2; V: TRBV7-3; length: 15; J: TRBJ2-3; CDR3: CASSPLAGGKDTQYF; DNA: TGTGCCAGCAGCCCCCTAGCGGGGGGGAAGGATACGCAGTATTTT
size: -; D: -; V: TRBV6-4; length: 10; J: TRBJ1-2; CDR3: CASSRYGYTF; DNA: TGTGCCAGCAGCCGATATGGCTACACCTTC
size: -; D: -; V: TRBV6-1; length: 14; J: TRBJ2-1; CDR3: CASRTVEGYNEQFF; DNA: TGTGCCAGCAGGACAGTCGAAGGGTACAATGAGCAGTTCTTC
size: -; D: -; V: TRBV28; length: 13; J: TRBJ1-2; CDR3: CASSFRAGLGYTF; DNA: TGTGCCAGCAGTTTCCGGGCAGGGTTAGGCTACACCTTC
size: -; D: TRBD2; V: TRBV28; length: 14; J: TRBJ2-5; CDR3: CASSRWGGEETQYF; DNA: TGTGCCAGCAGCAGATGGGGGGGGGAAGAGACCCAGTACTTC
size: -; D: -; V: TRBV4-1; length: 18; J: TRBJ2-3; CDR3: CASSRSATKGGSTDTQYF; DNA: TGCGCCAGCAGCCGATCGGCAACTAAGGGCGGTAGCACAGATACGCAGTATTTT
size: -; D: -; V: TRBV19; length: 13; J: TRBJ2-3; CDR3: CASTSGFRDTQYF; DNA: TGTGCCAGTACATCGGGATTCAGGGATACGCAGTATTTT
size: once; D: TRBD2; V: TRBV28; length: 14; J: TRBJ2-3; CDR3: CASSLGGVTDTQYF; DNA: TGTGCCAGCAGTTTGGGGGGGGTCACAGATACGCAGTATTTT
size: -; D: -; V: TRBV5-4; length: 15; J: TRBJ2-7; CDR3: CASSLQGPLSYEQYF; DNA: TGTGCCAGCAGCTTACAGGGTCCTCTCTCCTACGAGCAGTACTTC
size: -; D: TRBD2; V: TRBV19; length: 17; J: TRBJ2-1; CDR3: CASSNTWTSGFAGEQFF; DNA: TGTGCCAGTAGTAATACATGGACTAGCGGGTTCGCCGGTGAGCAGTTCTTC
size: -; D: -; V: TRBV7-2; length: 13; J: TRBJ1-4; CDR3: CASSFGGNEKLFF; DNA: TGTGCCAGCAGCTTCGGGGGGAACGAAAAACTGTTTTTT
size: -; D: -; V: TRBV4-2; length: 17; J: TRBJ1-4; CDR3: CASSQEGAGRTNEKLFF; DNA: TGTGCCAGCAGCCAAGAAGGTGCGGGGAGGACTAATGAAAAACTGTTTTTT
size: many; D: -; V: TRBV7-2; length: 12; J: TRBJ2-7; CDR3: CASTTGPPEQYF; DNA: TGTGCCAGCACCACGGGACCCCCCGAGCAGTACTTC
size: -; D: -; V: TRBV20-1; length: 11; J: TRBJ1-3; CDR3: CSAGAGNTIYF; DNA: TGCAGTGCTGGGGCTGGAAACACCATATATTTT
size: few; D: TRBD1; V: TRBV10-3; length: 14; J: TRBJ2-7; CDR3: CAISVGTGVVEQYF; DNA: TGTGCCATCAGTGTAGGGACAGGGGTTGTCGAGCAGTACTTC
size: -; D: TRBD1; V: TRBV30; length: 15; J: TRBJ1-1; CDR3: CAWRARTGVNTEAFF; DNA: TGTGCCTGGAGGGCCCGGACAGGAGTGAACACTGAAGCTTTCTTT
size: -; D: -; V: TRBV5-1; length: 17; J: TRBJ2-1; CDR3: CASSLNQVSGMGNEQFF; DNA: TGCGCCAGCAGCTTGAATCAGGTGTCGGGCATGGGTAATGAGCAGTTCTTC
size: -; D: -; V: TRBV11-2; length: 14; J: TRBJ2-7; CDR3: CASTVTVTDYEQYF; DNA: TGTGCCAGCACCGTGACAGTAACAGACTACGAGCAGTACTTC
size: -; D: -; V: TRBV5-1; length: 15; J: TRBJ1-2; CDR3: CASSSKDGASYGYTF; DNA: TGCGCCAGCAGCTCTAAAGATGGGGCATCCTATGGCTACACCTTC
size: -; D: TRBD1; V: TRBV19; length: 14; J: TRBJ2-5; CDR3: CASSGQVGQETQYF; DNA: TGTGCCAGTAGTGGACAGGTGGGTCAAGAGACCCAGTACTTC
size: -; D: -; V: TRBV18; length: 14; J: TRBJ2-7; CDR3: CASSPGAASYEQYF; DNA: TGTGCCAGCTCACCCGGGGCGGCTTCCTACGAGCAGTACTTC
size: few; D: TRBD1; V: TRBV5-1; length: 13; J: TRBJ2-2; CDR3: CASRTGDTGELFF; DNA: TGCGCCAGCCGGACAGGGGACACCGGGGAGCTGTTTTTT
size: -; D: -; V: TRBV6-6; length: 14; J: TRBJ2-7; CDR3: CASRVDRTTYEQYF; DNA: TGTGCCAGCAGGGTAGACAGGACGACCTACGAGCAGTACTTC
size: -; D: TRBD1; V: TRBV4-3; length: 15; J: TRBJ2-2; CDR3: CASSRGDRGAGELFF; DNA: TGCGCCAGCAGCCGAGGAGACAGGGGAGCCGGGGAGCTGTTTTTT
size: -; D: -; V: TRBV2; length: 16; J: TRBJ1-5; CDR3: CASTPGRQALGQPQHF; DNA: TGTGCCAGCACTCCGGGACGGCAAGCCTTGGGTCAGCCCCAGCATTTT
size: few; D: -; V: TRBV5-4; length: 14; J: TRBJ1-1; CDR3: CASSLSRGNTEAFF; DNA: TGTGCCAGCAGCTTAAGTAGGGGGAACACTGAAGCTTTCTTT
size: few; D: -; V: TRBV7-2; length: 13; J: TRBJ2-1; CDR3: CASSRRTDNEQFF; DNA: TGTGCCAGCAGCCGCCGGACAGACAATGAGCAGTTCTTC
size: -; D: -; V: TRBV21-1; length: 21; J: TRBJ2-7; CDR3: CASSKNIYWRSARRTSYEQYF; DNA: TGTGCCAGCAGCAAAAATATATATTGGAGATCCGCCCGCCGGACAAGCTACGAGCAGTACTTC
size: -; D: -; V: TRBV6-5; length: 12; J: TRBJ2-5; CDR3: CASIGGGGTQYF; DNA: TGTGCCAGCATTGGAGGCGGAGGGACCCAGTACTTC
size: -; D: -; V: TRBV2; length: 12; J: TRBJ1-2; CDR3: CASSGSSMIYTF; DNA: TGTGCCAGCAGTGGGTCTTCGATGATCTACACCTTC
size: -; D: TRBD1; V: TRBV7-2; length: 14; J: TRBJ1-1; CDR3: CASSYGTGAFEAFF; DNA: TGTGCCAGCAGCTACGGGACAGGGGCCTTTGAAGCTTTCTTT
size: -; D: -; V: TRBV20-1; length: 11; J: TRBJ2-7; CDR3: CSASSGYEQYF; DNA: TGCAGTGCTAGTAGCGGCTACGAGCAGTACTTC
size: -; D: -; V: TRBV5-8; length: 13; J: TRBJ2-7; CDR3: CASRLTGTYEQYF; DNA: TGTGCCAGCAGATTGACGGGGACCTACGAGCAGTACTTC
size: -; D: -; V: TRBV7-2; length: 15; J: TRBJ1-5; CDR3: CASSLGGLGNQPQHF; DNA: TGTGCCAGCAGCTTGGGGGGCTTAGGCAATCAGCCCCAGCATTTT
size: -; D: -; V: TRBV23-1; length: 12; J: TRBJ2-7; CDR3: CASSLKGGEQYF; DNA: TGCGCCAGCAGTCTCAAAGGGGGCGAGCAGTACTTC